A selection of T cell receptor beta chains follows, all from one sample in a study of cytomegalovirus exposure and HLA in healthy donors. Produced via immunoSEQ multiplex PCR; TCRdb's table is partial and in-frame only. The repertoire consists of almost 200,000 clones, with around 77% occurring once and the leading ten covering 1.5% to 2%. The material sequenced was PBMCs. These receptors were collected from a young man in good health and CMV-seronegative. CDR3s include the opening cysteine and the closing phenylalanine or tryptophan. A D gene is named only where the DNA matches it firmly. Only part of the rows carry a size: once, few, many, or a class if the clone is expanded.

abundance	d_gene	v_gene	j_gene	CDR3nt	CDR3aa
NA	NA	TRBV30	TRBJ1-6	TGTGCCTGTGACAGGCTAAATTCACCCCTCCACTTT	CACDRLNSPLHF
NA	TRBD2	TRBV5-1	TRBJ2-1	TGCGCCTCGCTAGCGGGAGGGCCCCACAATGAGCAGTTCTTC	CASLAGGPHNEQFF
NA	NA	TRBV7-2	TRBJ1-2	TGTGCCAGCAGCTTGGGAGACTATGGCTACACCTTC	CASSLGDYGYTF
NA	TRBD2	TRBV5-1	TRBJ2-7	TGCGCCAGCACCTCTAGCGGGGGTCCCTACGAGCAGTACTTC	CASTSSGGPYEQYF
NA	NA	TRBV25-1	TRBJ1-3	TGTGCCAGCAGTGCGGTTGGAAACACCATATATTTT	CASSAVGNTIYF
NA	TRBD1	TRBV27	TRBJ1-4	TGTGCCAGCAGTTCGCTACGAAAACAGGGGACTAATGAAAAACTGTTTTTT	CASSSLRKQGTNEKLFF
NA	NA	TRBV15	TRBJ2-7	TGTGCCACCAGCAGAGATTTGACAGTCTACGAGCAGTACTTC	CATSRDLTVYEQYF
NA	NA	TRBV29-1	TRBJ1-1	TGCAGCGTCAGACCGGGACAAGTGAACACTGAAGCTTTCTTT	CSVRPGQVNTEAFF
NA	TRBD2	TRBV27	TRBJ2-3	TGTGCCAGCGGGCCCACTAGCGGGGGGGATACGCAGTATTTT	CASGPTSGGDTQYF
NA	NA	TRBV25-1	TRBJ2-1	TGTGCCAGCAGTGAGACTTACAATGAGCAGTTCTTC	CASSETYNEQFF
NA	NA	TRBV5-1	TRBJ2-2	TGCGCCAGCTCCCATGATGGTAGCGGAGTGGCCCGGCTCGGGGAGCTGTTTTTT	CASSHDGSGVARLGELFF
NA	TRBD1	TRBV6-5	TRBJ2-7	TGTGCCAGCAGTTACAAGAGACAGGGCTACGAGCAGTACTTC	CASSYKRQGYEQYF
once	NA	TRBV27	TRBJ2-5	TGTGCCAGCAGTTTAGACGTCGGGGGTCAGGAGACCCAGTACTTC	CASSLDVGGQETQYF
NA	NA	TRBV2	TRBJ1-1	TGTGCCAGCAGTGCGGTCCGGGGGGCTGAAGCTTTCTTT	CASSAVRGAEAFF
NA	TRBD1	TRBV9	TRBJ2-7	TGTGCCAGCAGCGCTCGACAGGGGGCAAGGTACGAGCAGTACTTC	CASSARQGARYEQYF
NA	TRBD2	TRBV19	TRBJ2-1	TGTGCCAGTAGTATTTCTCGGACTAGCGGGACCGGTGAGCAGTTCTTC	CASSISRTSGTGEQFF
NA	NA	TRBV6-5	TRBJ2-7	TGTGCCAGCGGGTACCGGGACACCTACGAGCAGTACTTC	CASGYRDTYEQYF
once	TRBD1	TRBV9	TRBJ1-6	TGTGCCAGCAGCTTGGACAGGGGTTCACCCCTCCACTTT	CASSLDRGSPLHF
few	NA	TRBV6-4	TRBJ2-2	TGTGCCAGCAGTGACAGGCCAACTACCACCGGGGAGCTGTTTTTT	CASSDRPTTTGELFF
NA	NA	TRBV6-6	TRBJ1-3	TGTGCCAGCAGGGGAGGTGGAAACACCATATATTTT	CASRGGGNTIYF
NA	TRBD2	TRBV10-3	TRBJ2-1	TGTGCCATCAGTGAGGGTCTGACTAGCGTTACGGACAATGAGCAGTTCTTC	CAISEGLTSVTDNEQFF
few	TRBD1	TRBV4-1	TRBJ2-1	TGCGCCAGCAGCCAGATGACACAGGGGTTTATCTACAATGAGCAGTTCTTC	CASSQMTQGFIYNEQFF
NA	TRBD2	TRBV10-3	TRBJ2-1	TGTGCCATCGGTGTGGGTGGAGCGGGAGGGCCGAGGGATGAGCAGTTCTTC	CAIGVGGAGGPRDEQFF
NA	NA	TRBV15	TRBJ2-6	TGTGCCACCAGCGAGAGCATGGGCCGCTCTGGGGCCAACGTCCTGACTTTC	CATSESMGRSGANVLTF
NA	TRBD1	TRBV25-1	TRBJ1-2	TGTGCCAGCAGTTCCCCGGGACAGGACGGGGGCTACACCTTC	CASSSPGQDGGYTF
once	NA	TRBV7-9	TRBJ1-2	TGTGCCAGCAGCTTATCAGTGGACTATGGCTACACCTTC	CASSLSVDYGYTF
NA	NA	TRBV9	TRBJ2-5	TGTGCCAGCAGCACACGAAACGGAGGGCCTCTATCTGAGACCCAGTACTTC	CASSTRNGGPLSETQYF
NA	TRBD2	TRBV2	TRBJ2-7	TGTGCCAGCAGGGTCGATACTAGCGGAATATCCTACGAGCAGTACTTC	CASRVDTSGISYEQYF
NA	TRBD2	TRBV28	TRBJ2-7	TGTGCCAGCAGTTTGTCTAGCGGGAACTCCTACGAGCAGTACTTC	CASSLSSGNSYEQYF
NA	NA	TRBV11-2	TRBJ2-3	TGTGCCAGCAGCAGAGCGGCACCAAGCACAGATACGCAGTATTTT	CASSRAAPSTDTQYF
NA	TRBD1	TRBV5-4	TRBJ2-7	TGTGCCAGCAGTGCGGACAGGGGGAACCCTGAGCAGTACTTC	CASSADRGNPEQYF
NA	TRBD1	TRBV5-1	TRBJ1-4	TGCGCCAGCAGCTGGACAGGATTAGGTGAAAAACTGTTTTTT	CASSWTGLGEKLFF
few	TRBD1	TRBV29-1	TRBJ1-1	TGCAGCGTCTGGACAGGTTATGCTTTCTTT	CSVWTGYAFF
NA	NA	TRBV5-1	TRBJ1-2	TGCGCCAGCAGCTTGAGGTGGGGGGAGTATGGCTACACCTTC	CASSLRWGEYGYTF
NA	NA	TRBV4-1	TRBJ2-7	TGCGCCAGCAGCCAAGATCGTGACGGGTGGTACGAGCAGTACTTC	CASSQDRDGWYEQYF
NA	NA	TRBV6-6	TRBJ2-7	TGTGCCAGCCCTTCCCGTAGGGGGTGCTACGAGCAGTACTTC	CASPSRRGCYEQYF
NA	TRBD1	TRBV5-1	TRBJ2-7	TGCGCCAGCAGCTTGGGGGGGACAGGATCCTACGAGCAGTACTTC	CASSLGGTGSYEQYF
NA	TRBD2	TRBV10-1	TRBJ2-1	TGCGCCAGCAGTGTAGCGGGAGGGCCCGGGAATGAGCAGTTCTTC	CASSVAGGPGNEQFF
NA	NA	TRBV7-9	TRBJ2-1	TGTGCCAGCAGCTCCCAACTGCGATCCTACAATGAGCAGTTCTTC	CASSSQLRSYNEQFF
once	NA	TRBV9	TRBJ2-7	TGTGCCAGCAGCGCCGGGACACCACCCTACGAGCAGTACTTC	CASSAGTPPYEQYF
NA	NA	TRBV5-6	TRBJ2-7	TGTGCCAGCAGCTCCTCGCTTCAAGCGGTGAGCTCCTACGAGCAGTACTTC	CASSSSLQAVSSYEQYF
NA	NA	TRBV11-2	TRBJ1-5	TGTGCCAGCAGCTCAACAGGGAATAGCAATCAGCCCCAGCATTTT	CASSSTGNSNQPQHF
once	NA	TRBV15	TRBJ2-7	TGTGCCACCAGCAGAAAGACAGGTCTTACCTACGAGCAGTACTTC	CATSRKTGLTYEQYF
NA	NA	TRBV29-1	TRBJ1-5	TGCAGCGTTGGTTCGGGTTTCGGCAATCAGCCCCAGCATTTT	CSVGSGFGNQPQHF
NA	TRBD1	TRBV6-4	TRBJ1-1	TGTGCCAGCAGTGACCACACAGGGGGCAGGACTGAAGCTTTCTTT	CASSDHTGGRTEAFF